This entry concerns a single T cell receptor (beta chain). During active infection, Seattle patients enrolled and were then monitored through disease. The data were obtained in a study of blood T cell repertoires in COVID-19. Study as a whole: Sources were T cells, B-cell-depleted T cells, or PBMCs; the material itself was cDNA or gDNA.

Assay used: immunoSEQ multiplex PCR; TCRdb lists only in-frame clones, some missing. The sample holds around 18,000 clones; more than 65% are singletons and the top ten take roughly 15%. The V gene lost 7 bases and the J gene lost 9 bases, with 22 bases spanning the gap. CDR3 length: 14 amino acids. Germline assignment: CDR1 SQVTM and CDR2 ANQGSEA. The sample was peripheral blood. The TCR sequence derives from a man aged 65 to 85 with COVID-19, enrolled during active disease. The chain is built from TRBV29-1 and TRBJ2-1; D is perhaps TRBD1 (5 bases). The CDR3 reads CSGLGAQLVPEQFF. In DNA form, the CDR3 reads TGCAGCGGGTTAGGGGCACAGCTTGTCCCTGAGCAGTTCTTC.